The T cell receptor beta chain described here comes from a study of vaccination effects on CD4 cells after COVID-19. For the study at large: Everyone in the study got two shots of either the BNT162b2 or mRNA-1273 vaccine. General observations from the study: Healthy vaccinees had only 1 of 255 vaccine-induced clones cross-react with common cold coronaviruses. Vaccine- and infection-induced clones showed marked clonal contraction late following vaccination.

The table lists this clone with a few counts. Its antigen is not known. Before sequencing took place, the ViraFEST assay used viral peptide pools to expand antigen-specific CD4+ T cells. When less than 13 days of culture had elapsed, CD4+ T cells were isolated. According to the study, vaccine recipients showed no prior SARS-CoV-2 infection and negative nucleocapsid antibodies. With approximately 9.8 ug/ml peptides and 7.5 to 10 IU/ml IL-2, approximately 2.2 million PBMC per well were cultured. TCRdb keeps only in-frame clones here, not all; method: immunoSEQ multiplex PCR. Here the sample spans tens of thousands of clones, under 70% being singletons. V lost 6 bases and J 6 bases, leaving 14 bases between the germline ends. The germline gives CDR1 MNHEY, CDR2 SVGEGT. The CDR3 has 13 amino acids.

This chain connects TRBV6-2 or TRBV6-3 to TRBJ1-2; maybe TRBD1 (6 bases). The TCR was taken from a human donor who received a COVID-19 vaccine. The specimen comprised CD4+ T cells from PBMCs cultured with HCoV-OC43 spike peptides, sampled before COVID-19 vaccination. Subset noted: HCoV-OC43 spike overlapping peptide pool stimulation. CDR3 in amino acids: CASSSGTFHGYTF. The CDR3 DNA follows: TGTGCCAGCAGCTCCGGGACATTCCATGGCTACACCTTC.